One and the same sample provided the 12 T cell receptor beta chains below, sequenced in a study of blood T cells in healthy people across ages. A J-beta primer mix and a sample-barcoded 5' primer were used in a second PCR of roughly 6 to 11 cycles. TCRdb independently ran MiXCR on the 5' RACE reads; one entry per CDR3 protein. The table has hundreds of thousands of distinct CDR3 sequences, 32% seen once. Specimen: blood. These receptors came from a woman older than 75 in good health.

This clonotype was found a few times. This chain links TRBV12-3 or TRBV12-4 with TRBJ1-5; no clear D. The CDR3 length is 15 residues. Trimming shortened V by 2 bases and J by 3 bases, and 11 bases separated the two germline ends. The CDR3 region has the DNA TGTGCCAGCAGTTTATTAACACAGAACAATCAGCCCCAGCATTTT. Protein: CASSLLTQNNQPQHF.

As regards this clonotype: One junction end does not reproduce the germline sequence, and a read error may be involved. The genes are TRBV3-1 and TRBJ1-5; possibly TRBD1 for D (6 bases). The CDR3 is 14 amino acids. Germline V lookup: CDR1 LGHDT, CDR2 YNNKEL (reference sequence). DNA for the CDR3: TGTGTCAGCAGCCCACAGGGTTTCAATCAGCCCCAGCATTTT. Protein sequence: CVSSPQGFNQPQHF. The full variable domain, rest sourced from reference TRBV3-1 and TRBJ1-5, is DTAVSQTPKYLVTQMGNDKSIKCEQNLGHDTMYWYKQDSKKFLKIMFSYNNKELIINETVPNRFSPKSPDKAHLNLHINSLELGDSAVYFCVSSPQGFNQPQHFGDGTRLSIL.

Concerning this clonotype: A much bigger clone sits one base away, suggesting this may be a read error. The chain recombines TRBV14 with TRBJ2-1, with D perhaps being TRBD1 or TRBD2 (6 bases each). The CDR3 consists of 17 residues. The ends were cut back, 0 bases at V and 13 bases at J, with 25 bases in the middle. CDR1 SGHDN and CDR2 FVKESK come from the germline V gene. CDR3 region: CASSQELATPLGGTQFF. CDR3 bases: TGTGCCAGCAGCCAAGAACTAGCTACGCCCCTAGGGGGGACCCAGTTCTTC.

The table lists this clonotype with a few counts. This chain connects TRBV7-9 to TRBJ1-2, with unresolved D. The germline V gene encodes CDR1 SEHNR and CDR2 FQNEAQ (reference sequence). CDR3 length: 14 residues. Trimming took off 2 bases at V and 2 bases at J, with 9 bases between the two ends. The CDR3 sequence is CASSLIGWNYGYTF. Written as DNA, the CDR3 is TGTGCCAGCAGCTTAATAGGCTGGAACTATGGCTACACCTTC.

This clonotype was detected only a few times. The J gene is TRBJ1-1, the V gene TRBV7-9; maybe TRBD1 (5 bases). The germline gives CDR1 SEHNR, CDR2 FQNEAQ (reference sequence). This CDR3 has 14 residues. V was clipped by 3 bases and J by 7 bases, with 15 bases between them. In DNA form, the CDR3 reads TGTGCCAGCAGCTTGGACCGGGGCCCCAGTGAAGCTTTCTTT. Encoded protein: CASSLDRGPSEAFF.

The V gene is TRBV6-2 or TRBV6-3, the J gene TRBJ1-3; TRBD1 might be the D (6 bases). Per the germline V gene, CDR1 is MNHEY and CDR2 is SVGEGT. Trimming left V 6 bases short and J 0 bases short, with 21 bases between. The CDR3 spans 18 residues. CDR3 nucleotides: TGTGCCAGCAGCCCCACAAACTTCGACAGGAACTCTGGAAACACCATATATTTT. Translated, it gives CASSPTNFDRNSGNTIYF.

This clonotype was seen at least ten times. V is TRBV20-1 and J is TRBJ2-7; 12 nucleotides match TRBD2. Looked up from germline, CDR1 is DFQATT and CDR2 is SNEGSKA (reference sequence). The V segment lost 7 bases and the J segment 1 base; nucleotides outside the gene matches: 11. The CDR3 length is 16 residues. The CDR3 DNA follows: TGCAGTGGTACACTAGCGGGGGGCTCCTTTTCCTACGAGCAGTACTTC. It codes for CSGTLAGGSFSYEQYF.

This clonotype appeared many times. V is TRBV10-3 and J is TRBJ1-2; TRBD1 agrees at 11 bases. Germline loops: CDR1 ENHRY, CDR2 SYGVKD. The CDR3 consists of 14 residues. Trimming at V came to 11 bases and at J to 2 bases, leaving 7 bases not matched to a gene. CDR3 bases: TGTGCCTCGTGGACAGGGGGCACGAACTATGGCTACACCTTC. Residues: CASWTGGTNYGYTF.

This clonotype was recorded at least ten times. The CDR3 region has the DNA TGTGCCAGCAGCGTCCAGGGCAACTATGGCTACACCTTC. It translates to CASSVQGNYGYTF. The rearrangement links TRBV2 to TRBJ1-2; possible D gene TRBD1, 5 bases. Germline CDR1 SNHLY, CDR2 FYNNEI. This CDR3 has 13 residues. The ends were cut back, 6 bases at V and 2 bases at J, with 10 bases in the middle.

This clonotype came up many times. V usage is TRBV20-1 and J usage is TRBJ1-2; D might be TRBD1 (6 bases). The germline V gene encodes CDR1 DFQATT and CDR2 SNEGSKA (reference sequence). The CDR3 loop spans 14 amino acids. The V end was cut by 5 bases, the J end by 5 bases, with 18 bases between. CDR3 in amino acids: CSARPLTRGYGYTF. As DNA, the CDR3 is TGCAGTGCTCGCCCTCTTACCAGGGGATATGGCTACACCTTC.

The rearrangement uses TRBV11-2 and TRBJ2-7; 7 bases match TRBD2. V trimming: 5 bases; J trimming: 3 bases; junction bases outside the gene matches: 10. The germline gives CDR1 SGHAT, CDR2 FQNNGV. This CDR3 contains 15 residues. Written as DNA, the CDR3 is TGTGCCAGCAGCCGCATCCCGGGGAGGGACTACGAGCAGTACTTC. Amino acid sequence: CASSRIPGRDYEQYF. Drawing the rest from reference TRBV11-2 and TRBJ2-7, the complete variable domain is EAGVAQSPRYKIIEKRQSVAFWCNPISGHATLYWYQQILGQGPKLLIQFQNNGVVDDSQLPKDRFSAERLKGVDSTLKIQPAKLEDSAVYLCASSRIPGRDYEQYFGPGTRLTVT.

The table lists this clonotype with many counts. CDR3: CSARRPGQGIREQYF. The CDR3 DNA reads TGCAGTGCTAGGCGTCCGGGACAGGGGATCCGCGAGCAGTACTTC. The rearrangement uses TRBV20-1 and TRBJ2-7; 10 bases map to TRBD1. The CDR3 has 15 residues. Germline CDR1 and CDR2: DFQATT and SNEGSKA (reference sequence). After removal of 3 bases from V and 6 bases from J, the junction contained 11 bases not matched to a gene.